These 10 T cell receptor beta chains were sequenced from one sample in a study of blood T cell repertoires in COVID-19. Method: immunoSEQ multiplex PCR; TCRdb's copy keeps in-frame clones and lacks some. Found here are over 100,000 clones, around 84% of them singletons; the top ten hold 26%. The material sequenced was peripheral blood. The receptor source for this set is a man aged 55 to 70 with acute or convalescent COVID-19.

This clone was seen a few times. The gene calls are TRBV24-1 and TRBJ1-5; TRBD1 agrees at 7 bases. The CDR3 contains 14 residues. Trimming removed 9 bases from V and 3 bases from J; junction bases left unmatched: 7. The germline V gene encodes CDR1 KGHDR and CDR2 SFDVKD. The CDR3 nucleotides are TGTGCCACCCACGGGGGACAGCCCAATCAGCCCCAGCATTTT. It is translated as CATHGGQPNQPQHF.

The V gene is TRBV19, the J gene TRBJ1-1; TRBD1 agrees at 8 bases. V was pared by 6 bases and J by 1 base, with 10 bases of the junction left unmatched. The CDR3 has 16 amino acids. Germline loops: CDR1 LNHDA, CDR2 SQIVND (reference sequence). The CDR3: CASRPKDRGENTEAFF. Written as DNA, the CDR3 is TGTGCCAGTAGGCCGAAAGACAGGGGAGAGAACACTGAAGCTTTCTTT.

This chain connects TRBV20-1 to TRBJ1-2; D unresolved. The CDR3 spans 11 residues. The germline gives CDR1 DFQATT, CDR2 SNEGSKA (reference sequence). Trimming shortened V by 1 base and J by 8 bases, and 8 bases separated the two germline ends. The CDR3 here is CSARVERGYTF. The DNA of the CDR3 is TGCAGTGCTAGAGTGGAGAGAGGCTACACCTTC.

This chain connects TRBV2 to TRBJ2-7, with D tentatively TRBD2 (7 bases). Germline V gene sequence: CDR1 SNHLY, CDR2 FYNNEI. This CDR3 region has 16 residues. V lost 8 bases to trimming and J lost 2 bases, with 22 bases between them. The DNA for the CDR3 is TGTGCCAGCCGCCTAGGGGGGGCGGATACTGCCTACGAGCAGTACTTC. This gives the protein CASRLGGADTAYEQYF.

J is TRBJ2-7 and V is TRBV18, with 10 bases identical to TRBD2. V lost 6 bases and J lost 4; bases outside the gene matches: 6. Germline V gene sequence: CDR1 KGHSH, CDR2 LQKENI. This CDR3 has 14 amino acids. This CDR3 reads CASSWSGRVYEQYV. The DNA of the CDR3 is TGTGCCAGCTCCTGGAGCGGGAGGGTGTACGAGCAGTACGTC.

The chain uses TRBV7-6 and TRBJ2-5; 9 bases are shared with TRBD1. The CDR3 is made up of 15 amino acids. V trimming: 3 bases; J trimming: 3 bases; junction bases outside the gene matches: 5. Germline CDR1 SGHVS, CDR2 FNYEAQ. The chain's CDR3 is CASSFTGGAKETQYF. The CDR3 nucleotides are TGTGCCAGCAGCTTTACAGGGGGCGCAAAAGAGACCCAGTACTTC.

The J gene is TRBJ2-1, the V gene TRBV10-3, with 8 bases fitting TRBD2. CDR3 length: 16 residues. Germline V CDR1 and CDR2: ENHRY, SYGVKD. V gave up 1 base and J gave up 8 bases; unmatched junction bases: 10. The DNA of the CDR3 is TGTGCCATCAGTGAGTGGAATGCGGGAGGAGTCGATGAGCAGTTCTTC. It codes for CAISEWNAGGVDEQFF.

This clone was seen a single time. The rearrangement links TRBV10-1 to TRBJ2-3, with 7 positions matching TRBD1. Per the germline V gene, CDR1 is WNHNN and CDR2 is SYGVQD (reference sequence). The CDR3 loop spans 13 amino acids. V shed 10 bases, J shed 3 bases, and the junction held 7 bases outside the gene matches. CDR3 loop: CATGTDLTDTQYF. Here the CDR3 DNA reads TGCGCCACTGGGACAGACCTAACAGATACGCAGTATTTT.

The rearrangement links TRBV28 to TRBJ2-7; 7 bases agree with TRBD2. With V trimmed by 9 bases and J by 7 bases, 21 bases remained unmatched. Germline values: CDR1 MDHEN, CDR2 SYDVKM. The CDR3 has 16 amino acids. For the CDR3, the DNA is TGTGCCAGTTCTCCGGGGGGTAGCAGGGCCGAGGGAGAGCAGTACTTC. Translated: CASSPGGSRAEGEQYF. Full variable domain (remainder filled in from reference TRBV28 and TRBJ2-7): DVKVTQSSRYLVKRTGEKVFLECVQDMDHENMFWYRQDPGLGLRLIYFSYDVKMKEKGDIPEGYSVSREKKERFSLILESASTNQTSMYLCASSPGGSRAEGEQYFGPGTRLTVT.

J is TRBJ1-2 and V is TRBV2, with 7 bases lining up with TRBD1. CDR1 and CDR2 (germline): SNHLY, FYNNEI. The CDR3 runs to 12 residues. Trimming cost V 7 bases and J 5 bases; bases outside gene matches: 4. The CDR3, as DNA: TGTGCCAGCAATCGACAGGGTTATGGCTACACCTTC. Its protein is CASNRQGYGYTF.